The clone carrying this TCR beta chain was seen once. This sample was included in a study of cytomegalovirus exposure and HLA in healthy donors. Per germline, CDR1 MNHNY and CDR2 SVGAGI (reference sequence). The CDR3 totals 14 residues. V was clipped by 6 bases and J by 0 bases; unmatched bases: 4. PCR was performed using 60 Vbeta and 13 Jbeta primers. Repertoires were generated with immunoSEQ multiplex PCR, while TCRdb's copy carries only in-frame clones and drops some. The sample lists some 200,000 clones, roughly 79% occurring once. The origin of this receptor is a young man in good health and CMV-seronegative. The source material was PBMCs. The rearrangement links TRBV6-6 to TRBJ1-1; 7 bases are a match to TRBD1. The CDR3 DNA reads TGTGCCAGCAGACAACAGGGGATGAACACTGAAGCTTTCTTT. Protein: CASRQQGMNTEAFF.